This is a list of T cell receptor beta chains from one sample in a study of graft-versus-host responses after intestinal transplantation. Method: immunoSEQ multiplex PCR; TCRdb's copy keeps in-frame clones and lacks some. The repertoire has about 25,000 clones, about 92% of them found once; the top ten carry roughly 0.58%. Sequenced here: PBMCs, sampled 18 days after transplant. These receptors were taken from a human patient who received an intestinal transplant, so some T cells may come from the graft donor. The CDR3 runs from the conserved cysteine through the conserved F or W. D genes are given only for firm matches. Clone size is stated in some rows and not others, as once, few, many or a class when expanded.

TRBD1,NA,TRBV10-1,13,TRBJ2-3,TGCGCCAGCAGGACAGGGGAGGCAGATACGCAGTATTTT,CASRTGEADTQYF
TRBD1,NA,TRBV18,16,TRBJ1-6,TGTGCCAGCTCACCAGGCGGGGACAGGAGGAATTCACCCCTCCACTTT,CASSPGGDRRNSPLHF
TRBD2,few,TRBV14,13,TRBJ2-7,TGTGCCAGCAGCACTAGCGATTTCTACGAGCAGTACTTC,CASSTSDFYEQYF
NA,few,TRBV4-1,13,TRBJ2-7,TGCGCCAGCAGCCAAGATCCGGAGGCGGTGCAGTACTTC,CASSQDPEAVQYF
TRBD2,few,TRBV6-4,14,TRBJ2-3,TGTGCCAGCAGTGCGGGGGGGCCGACAGATACGCAGTATTTT,CASSAGGPTDTQYF
TRBD1,NA,TRBV5-1,13,TRBJ1-6,TGCGCCAGCCGGGACAGGGATAATTCACCCCTCCACTTT,CASRDRDNSPLHF
NA,NA,TRBV18,14,TRBJ1-2,TGTGCCAGCTCACCACCGACGGGGGGCTATGGCTACACCTTC,CASSPPTGGYGYTF
NA,few,TRBV19,13,TRBJ2-7,TGTGCCAGTGCAGGTTCCAGGGCCTACGAGCAGTACTTC,CASAGSRAYEQYF
NA,NA,TRBV9,14,TRBJ1-4,TGTGCCAGCAGTCCAGCTGCTGGAAATGAAAAACTGTTTTTT,CASSPAAGNEKLFF
NA,NA,TRBV7-2,13,TRBJ2-3,TGTGCCAGCAGCCAACTAGAACGAAATACGCAGTATTTT,CASSQLERNTQYF
NA,NA,TRBV10-1,13,TRBJ1-4,TGCGCCAGGAAGGACAGCGATAATGAAAAACTGTTTTTT,CARKDSDNEKLFF
NA,NA,TRBV19,12,TRBJ1-6,TGTGCCAGTAGTTGGGGGGGCTCACCCCTCCACTTT,CASSWGGSPLHF
NA,NA,TRBV19,15,TRBJ2-1,TGTGCCAGTAGTATGGGCGGTCCCTCCTACAATGAGCAGTTCTTC,CASSMGGPSYNEQFF
NA,NA,TRBV2,15,TRBJ2-2,TGTGCCAGCAGTGTATCGGGGGACATCACCGGGGAGCTGTTTTTT,CASSVSGDITGELFF
TRBD1,NA,TRBV9,16,TRBJ1-1,TGTGCCAGCAGCGTACTCACAGGGGTAATGAACACTGAAGCTTTCTTT,CASSVLTGVMNTEAFF
TRBD1,once,TRBV28,15,TRBJ2-7,TGTGCCAGCAGCCTCCTACCGGGACAGGGCAACGAGCAGTACTTC,CASSLLPGQGNEQYF
NA,NA,TRBV10-3,11,TRBJ2-2,TGTGCCATCAGTGGGGGCGGGGAGCTGTTTTTT,CAISGGGELFF
TRBD1,NA,TRBV5-1,17,TRBJ1-6,TGCGCCAGCAGCCTACGGCCCCCGGGACAGGGCTCTTCACCCCTCCACTTT,CASSLRPPGQGSSPLHF
NA,NA,TRBV27,14,TRBJ1-1,TGTGCCAGCAGTCCACAGGATCTCAACACTGAAGCTTTCTTT,CASSPQDLNTEAFF
NA,few,TRBV6-4,12,TRBJ1-6,TGTGCCAGCAGTGACAGGGGAGGGACCCTCCACTTT,CASSDRGGTLHF
NA,few,TRBV10-1,14,TRBJ2-7,TGCGCCAGCAGTGAGAACCCCGATGCCTACGAGCAGTACTTC,CASSENPDAYEQYF
TRBD1,NA,TRBV5-1,14,TRBJ1-4,TGCGCCAGCAGTTCCGGGACAGGGGATGAAAAACTGTTTTTT,CASSSGTGDEKLFF
NA,NA,TRBV10-3,13,TRBJ1-2,TGTGCCATCAGCGACAGGTCTAACTATGGCTACACCTTC,CAISDRSNYGYTF
NA,NA,TRBV5-8,14,TRBJ1-3,TGTGCCAGCAGCTTGGGCGGTATCGGGAACACCATATATTTT,CASSLGGIGNTIYF
TRBD1,once,TRBV5-1,13,TRBJ1-5,TGCGCCAGCAGCTTGAACAGGGGTCAGCCCCAGCATTTT,CASSLNRGQPQHF
TRBD2,NA,TRBV7-8,19,TRBJ2-7,TGTGCCAGCAGCTCCGTTGGGAGGACTAGCGCTTTAAGCTCCTACGAGCAGTACTTC,CASSSVGRTSALSSYEQYF
NA,once,TRBV30,11,TRBJ1-2,TGTGCCTGGACCCGGACCTATGGCTACACCTTC,CAWTRTYGYTF
NA,NA,TRBV25-1,14,TRBJ1-5,TGTGCCAGCAGTGACACGGGGATCAATCAGCCCCAGCATTTT,CASSDTGINQPQHF
TRBD1,NA,TRBV11-2,16,TRBJ2-3,TGTGCCAGCAGCGATCGACAGGGAATGGGGGCAGATACGCAGTATTTT,CASSDRQGMGADTQYF
NA,NA,TRBV4-1,14,TRBJ2-2,TGCGCCAGCAGCCAACCCGGACGGGCCGGGGAGCTGTTTTTT,CASSQPGRAGELFF
NA,NA,TRBV7-8,16,TRBJ2-4,TGTGCCAGCAGCTTAACGTGGGGGCTAGCCAAAAACATTCAGTACTTC,CASSLTWGLAKNIQYF
NA,NA,TRBV4-1,15,TRBJ2-3,TGCGCCAGCAGCCAAGACGGTCCGAGGGTGGATACGCAGTATTTT,CASSQDGPRVDTQYF
NA,NA,TRBV11-2,15,TRBJ2-1,TGTGCCAGCAGCTTAGTGGAGGGGGGCCGTGGGGAGCAGTTCTTC,CASSLVEGGRGEQFF
TRBD2,NA,TRBV19,15,TRBJ2-1,TGTGCCAGCCGTCCGGGACTAGCGGGGAGGAATGAGCAGTTCTTC,CASRPGLAGRNEQFF
NA,NA,TRBV6-1,14,TRBJ2-7,TGTGCCAGCAGTGACCTCGGGACTTTGTACGAGCAGTACTTC,CASSDLGTLYEQYF
NA,once,TRBV19,12,TRBJ1-1,TGTGCCAGTAGTATGCTCAGCACTGAAGCTTTCTTT,CASSMLSTEAFF
TRBD2,once,TRBV11-3,16,TRBJ2-7,TGTGCCAGCAGCTTAGATCCTCTAGCGGGGGCCTCTGAGCAGTACTTC,CASSLDPLAGASEQYF
NA,NA,TRBV4-1,14,TRBJ2-7,TGCGCCAGCAGCCAGGGGGTAGGGTCGGACGAGCAGTACTTC,CASSQGVGSDEQYF
NA,NA,TRBV29-1,15,TRBJ2-2,TGCAGCGTTTCCCGAGGGGGTTCAAACACCGGGGAGCTGTTTTTT,CSVSRGGSNTGELFF
NA,NA,TRBV4-2,17,TRBJ1-6,TGTGCCAGCAGCCAAGATGGGCTGTTCCCTAAAAATTCACCCCTCCACTTT,CASSQDGLFPKNSPLHF
NA,NA,TRBV5-8,12,TRBJ2-3,TGTGCCAGCAGCCTCTACAGGAATACGCAGTATTTT,CASSLYRNTQYF
NA,NA,TRBV4-1,18,TRBJ1-6,TGCGCCAGCAGGCCCGTCGGGGGGGTTGTTTTGGGAAATTCACCCCTCCACTTT,CASRPVGGVVLGNSPLHF
NA,NA,TRBV13,11,TRBJ2-3,TGTGCCAGCAGCATTTCCGATACGCAGTATTTT,CASSISDTQYF
TRBD1,NA,TRBV6-1,15,TRBJ2-1,TGTGCCATCAAACGACCGGGACAGCTCTACAATGAGCAGTTCTTC,CAIKRPGQLYNEQFF
NA,NA,TRBV5-1,15,TRBJ2-3,TGCGCCAGCAGCTTGCGGGGGGCCGAGGCAGATACGCAGTATTTT,CASSLRGAEADTQYF
TRBD1,NA,TRBV4-2,17,TRBJ1-2,TGTGCCAGCAGCCACCCAACACCGGGACAGGCATACTATGGCTACACCTTC,CASSHPTPGQAYYGYTF
NA,NA,TRBV7-7,14,TRBJ2-1,TGTGCCAGCAGCTTCGGAGACGGGAACAATGAGCAGTTCTTC,CASSFGDGNNEQFF
TRBD1,NA,TRBV7-9,14,TRBJ1-1,TGTGCCAGCAGCTGGGGACAGGGAGTAAACCGGGCTTTCTTT,CASSWGQGVNRAFF
NA,NA,TRBV10-2,16,TRBJ2-1,TGCGCCAGCAGTGTCACGCGGGGGCCCTCCTACAATGAGCAGTTCTTC,CASSVTRGPSYNEQFF